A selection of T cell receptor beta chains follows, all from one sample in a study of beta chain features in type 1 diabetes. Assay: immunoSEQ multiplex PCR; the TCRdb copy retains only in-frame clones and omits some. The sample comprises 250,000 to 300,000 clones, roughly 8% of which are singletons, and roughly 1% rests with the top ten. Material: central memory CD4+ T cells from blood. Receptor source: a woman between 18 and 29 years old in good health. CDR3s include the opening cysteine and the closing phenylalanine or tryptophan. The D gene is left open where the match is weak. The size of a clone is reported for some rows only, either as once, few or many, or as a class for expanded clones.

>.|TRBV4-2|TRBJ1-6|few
TGTGCCAGCAGCCAAGAAAGTGCCCGGGCGCGAAATTCACCCCTCCACTTT
CASSQESARARNSPLHF
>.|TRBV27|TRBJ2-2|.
TGTGCCAGCAGCTCCGTGGTAGGGGAGCTGTTTTTT
CASSSVVGELFF
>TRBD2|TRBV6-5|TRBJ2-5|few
TGTGCCAGCACCCATAGCGGGAGTAGGGAAGAGACCCAGTACTTC
CASTHSGSREETQYF
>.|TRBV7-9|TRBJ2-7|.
TGTGCCAGCAGCTTAGCGTCCAGGTCCTACGAGCAGTACTTC
CASSLASRSYEQYF
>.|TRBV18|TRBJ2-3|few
TGTGCCAGCTCACCAATGATCGGGAGATCCGATACGCAGTATTTT
CASSPMIGRSDTQYF
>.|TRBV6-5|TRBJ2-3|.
TGTGCCAGCAGTTACGTGTTCCCGGATACGCAGTATTTT
CASSYVFPDTQYF
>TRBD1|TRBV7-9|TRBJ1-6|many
TGTGCCAGTCGCGACAGGGAACAATCACCCCTCCACTTT
CASRDREQSPLHF
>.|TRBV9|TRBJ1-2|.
TGTGCCAGCAGCGTAACCACAGACGCGGGTGGCTACACCTTC
CASSVTTDAGGYTF
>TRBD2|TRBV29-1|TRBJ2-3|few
TGCAGCGTTGTGGGACTAGCGGGCACAGATACGCAGTATTTT
CSVVGLAGTDTQYF
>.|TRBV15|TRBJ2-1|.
TGTGCCACCAGCAGAGCGGTGTCGGGGCAATTGAGCTCCTACAATGAGCAGTTCTTC
CATSRAVSGQLSSYNEQFF
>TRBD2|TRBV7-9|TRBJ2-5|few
TGTGCCAGCAGCCCCGGGACTAGCGCTAGGGAGACCCAGTACTTC
CASSPGTSARETQYF
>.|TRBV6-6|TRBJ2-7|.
TGTGCCAGCAGTGACCCATCGGGGCGCCAACCAGAGCAGTACTTC
CASSDPSGRQPEQYF
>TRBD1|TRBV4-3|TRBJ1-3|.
TGCGCCAGCAGCCAAGACAGGGGGCGACTAGGCGGCACCATATATTTT
CASSQDRGRLGGTIYF
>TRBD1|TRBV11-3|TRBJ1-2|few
TGTGCCAGCAGCGGATACAGGGGCCCCTACTATGGCTACACCTTC
CASSGYRGPYYGYTF
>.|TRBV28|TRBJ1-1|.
TGTGCCAGCACCGAGCCTGGAGGGGAAGAGACTGAAGCTTTCTTT
CASTEPGGEETEAFF
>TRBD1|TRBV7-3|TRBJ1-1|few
TGTGCCAGCAGCTTATCCGGGACAGGAAAAGCTTTCTTT
CASSLSGTGKAFF
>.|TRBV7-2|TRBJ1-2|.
TGTGCCAGCAGGAGAAGTGTGACAGAACTCTATGGCTACACCTTC
CASRRSVTELYGYTF
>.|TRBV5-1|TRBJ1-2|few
TGCGCCAGCAGCCCGCGGACAGAATCCTATGGCTACACCTTC
CASSPRTESYGYTF
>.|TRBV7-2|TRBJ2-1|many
TGTGCCAGCGAACCTTCTTTTATAAATGAGCAGTTCTTC
CASEPSFINEQFF
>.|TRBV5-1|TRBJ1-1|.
TGCGCCAGCAGCTCCCGACAACCCGGACGGTCGAACACTGAAGCTTTCTTT
CASSSRQPGRSNTEAFF
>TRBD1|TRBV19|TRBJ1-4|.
TGTGCCAGTAGGATACCACCGGGACAGGGTGGTGAAAAACTGTTTTTT
CASRIPPGQGGEKLFF
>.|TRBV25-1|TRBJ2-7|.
TGTGCCAGCAGTGAGGTCACCGAGCAGTACTTC
CASSEVTEQYF
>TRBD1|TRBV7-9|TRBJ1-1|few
TGTGCCAGCCGTTTTCAAACAGGGGGCAACACTGAAGCTTTCTTT
CASRFQTGGNTEAFF
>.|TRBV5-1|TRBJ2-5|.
TGCGCCAGCAGCTCCCCTCGTGCAAGACAAGAGACCCAGTACTTC
CASSSPRARQETQYF
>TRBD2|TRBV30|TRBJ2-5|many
TGTGCCAGGAGACCAACCTGGGCGGGAGAGGGAGAGACCCAGTACTTC
CARRPTWAGEGETQYF
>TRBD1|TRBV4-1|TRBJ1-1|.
TGCGCCAGCAGCCGGATTGGAGGACAGGGGTTCACGAACACTGAAGCTTTCTTT
CASSRIGGQGFTNTEAFF
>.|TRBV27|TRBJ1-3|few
TGTGCCAGCAGTGCCGGGGACGGCAACTCTGGAAACACCATATATTTT
CASSAGDGNSGNTIYF
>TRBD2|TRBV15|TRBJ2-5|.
TGTGCCACCAGCAGGGGGGGACTAGCGGGTCACCAAGAGACCCAGTACTTC
CATSRGGLAGHQETQYF
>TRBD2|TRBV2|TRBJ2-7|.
TGTGCCAGCGGGACTAGCGGCTTCAGCGAGCAGTACTTC
CASGTSGFSEQYF